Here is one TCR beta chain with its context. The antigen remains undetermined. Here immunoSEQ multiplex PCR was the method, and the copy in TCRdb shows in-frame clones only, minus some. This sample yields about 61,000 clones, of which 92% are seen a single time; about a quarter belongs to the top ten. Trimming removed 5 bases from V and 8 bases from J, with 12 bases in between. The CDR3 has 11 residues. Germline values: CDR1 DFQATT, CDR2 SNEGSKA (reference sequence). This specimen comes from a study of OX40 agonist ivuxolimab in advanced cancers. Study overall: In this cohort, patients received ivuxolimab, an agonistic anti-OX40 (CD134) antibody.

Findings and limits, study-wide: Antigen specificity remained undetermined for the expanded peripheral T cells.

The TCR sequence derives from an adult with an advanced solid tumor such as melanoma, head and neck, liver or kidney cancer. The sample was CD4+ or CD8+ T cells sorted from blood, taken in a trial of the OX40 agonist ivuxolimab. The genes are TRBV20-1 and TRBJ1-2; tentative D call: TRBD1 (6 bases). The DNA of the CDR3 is TGCAGTGCTTACCGGGGGCAGGGCTACACCTTC. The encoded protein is CSAYRGQGYTF.